The 8 T cell receptor beta chains listed next were all sequenced from one sample in a study of CD8+CD57+ T cells in acquired aplastic anemia. Researchers used genomic DNA as the template to profile TCR beta VDJ and CDR3. One entry per CDR3 protein, called by TCRdb with MiXCR from the reads. Among about 210,000 distinct CDR3 sequences listed, about 37% were seen once. What was sequenced was sorted CD4+, CD8+, or CD8+CD57+ T cells (not recorded which) from PBMCs. The receptors were sampled from a human donor in good health, serving as a control.

In this sample, this clonotype turned up many times. For the CDR3, the DNA is TGTGCCAGCAGCCCCTGGGCGCTAGCGGGACAAGAGACCCAGTACTTC. This translates into CASSPWALAGQETQYF. This chain connects TRBV7-2 to TRBJ2-5, with 9 bases matching TRBD2. The CDR3 has 16 amino acids. CDR1 SGHTA and CDR2 FQGNSA come from the germline V gene. V gave up 5 bases and J gave up 2 bases; unmatched junction bases: 9.

This clonotype was observed at least ten times. The chain joins TRBV7-2 to TRBJ2-3; D remains ambiguous. Trimming cost V 5 bases and J 3 bases, with 6 bases left between them. CDR1 and CDR2 from the germline V gene are SGHTA and FQGNSA. The CDR3 runs 12 residues. CDR3 residues: CASSPTTDTQYF. For the CDR3, the DNA is TGTGCCAGCAGCCCGACTACAGATACGCAGTATTTT.

This clonotype was counted a few times. The chain recombines TRBV15 with TRBJ2-1; 13 positions match TRBD2. The CDR3 contains 17 residues. Germline V CDR1 and CDR2: LNHNV, YYDKDF (reference sequence). Losses at the gene ends were 0 bases for V and 3 bases for J; bases not matched to a gene: 2. CDR3 protein: CATSREGLAGVYNEQFF. The CDR3 coding sequence is TGTGCCACCAGCAGAGAAGGACTAGCGGGAGTCTACAATGAGCAGTTCTTC.

Many counts were recorded for this clonotype. J is TRBJ1-2 and V is TRBV19; D remains ambiguous. The CDR3 runs 11 residues. V shed 5 bases and J shed 5 bases, with 6 bases lying between them. Germline loops: CDR1 LNHDA, CDR2 SQIVND (reference sequence). CDR3 amino acids: CASSAGYGYTF. The CDR3 DNA reads TGTGCCAGTAGTGCTGGATATGGCTACACCTTC.

There are a few counts of this clonotype. The V gene is TRBV13, the J gene TRBJ1-2, with 9 bases matching TRBD1. Trimming took 0 bases from V and 4 from J; bases not matched to a gene: 6. The CDR3 spans 16 residues. Germline V gene data show CDR1 as PRHDT and CDR2 as FYEKMQ (reference sequence). The CDR3 region has the DNA TGTGCCAGCAGCTTAGGGTCGGGACAGGGTATCTATGGCTACACCTTC. Protein: CASSLGSGQGIYGYTF.

The sample holds a few counts of this clonotype. Relative to the germline gene, one junction end is altered; a read error may explain this. The chain joins TRBV10-3 to TRBJ1-2, with a possible D match to TRBD1 (6 bases). Germline V lookup: CDR1 ENHRY, CDR2 SYGVKD. The length of the CDR3 is 16 residues. In DNA form, the CDR3 reads TGTGCCAGCAGTGAAACAGTAAGGGACACACCCTATGGCTACACCTTC. Protein product: CASSETVRDTPYGYTF.

The table lists this clonotype with many counts. The chain couples TRBV5-1 to TRBJ2-7; 7 bases are shared with TRBD1. The germline CDR1 and CDR2 sequences are SGHRS and YFSETQ. This CDR3 has 13 residues. V was clipped by 4 bases and J by 5 bases; unmatched bases: 6. The CDR3 DNA follows: TGCGCCAGCAGCATAGGACAGGATGACGAGCAGTACTTC. Translation: CASSIGQDDEQYF.

V usage is TRBV10-3 and J usage is TRBJ2-7; the match to TRBD2 covers 7 bases. The CDR3 is 15 residues long. V gave up 0 bases and J gave up 1 base; unmatched junction bases: 3. Per the germline V gene, CDR1 is ENHRY and CDR2 is SYGVKD. The DNA of the CDR3 is TGTGCCATCAGTGAGTCGGCGGGGGAGTCCTACGAGCAGTACTTC. Translation gives CAISESAGESYEQYF.